The entry that follows covers one TCR beta chain sequence. The data derive from a study of OX40 agonist ivuxolimab in advanced cancers. The CDR3 totals 13 residues. Germline V gene sequence: CDR1 MNHEY, CDR2 SMNVEV (reference sequence). With 5 bases removed from V and 10 bases from J, the gap between germline ends came to 15 bases. Clones were sequenced by immunoSEQ multiplex PCR, and TCRdb holds only the in-frame ones, with some missing. The data contain 95,000 to 150,000 clones, 90% to 95% of them singletons. The chain links TRBV27 to TRBJ2-1; no definite D call. The sample consisted of CD4+ or CD8+ T cells sorted from blood, taken in a trial of the OX40 agonist ivuxolimab. The receptor was derived from an adult with an advanced solid tumor such as melanoma, head and neck, liver or kidney cancer. The CDR3 loop is CASSTPLGNEQFF. The CDR3, as DNA: TGTGCCAGCAGTACCCCCCTCGGAAACGAGCAGTTCTTC.